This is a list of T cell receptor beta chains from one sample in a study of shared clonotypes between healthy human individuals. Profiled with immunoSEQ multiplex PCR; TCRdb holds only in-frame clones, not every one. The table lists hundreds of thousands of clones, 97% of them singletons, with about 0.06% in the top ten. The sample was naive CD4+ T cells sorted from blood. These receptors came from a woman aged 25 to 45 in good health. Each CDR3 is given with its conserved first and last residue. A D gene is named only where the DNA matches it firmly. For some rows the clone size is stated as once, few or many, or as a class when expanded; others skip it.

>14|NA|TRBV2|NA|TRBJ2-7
TGTGCCAGCAGTAAGGAGGGTTTCTCCTACGAGCAGTACTTC
CASSKEGFSYEQYF
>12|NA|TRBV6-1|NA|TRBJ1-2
TGTGCCAGCAGTTCAGGGTTTTATGGCTACACCTTC
CASSSGFYGYTF
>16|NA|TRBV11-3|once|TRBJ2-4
TGTGCCAGCAGCTTAATCGGGCAGGAGGCCAAAAACATTCAGTACTTC
CASSLIGQEAKNIQYF
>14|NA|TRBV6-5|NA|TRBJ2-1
TGTGCCAGCAGTTACCCGATTCACTACAATGAGCAGTTCTTC
CASSYPIHYNEQFF
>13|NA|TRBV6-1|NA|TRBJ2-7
TGTGCCAGCAAGGTAGCGGCCGGCTACGAGCAGTACTTC
CASKVAAGYEQYF
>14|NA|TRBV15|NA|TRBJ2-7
TGTGCCACCAGCAGAGAGATTTACACCTACGAGCAGTACTTC
CATSREIYTYEQYF
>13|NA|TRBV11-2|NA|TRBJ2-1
TGTGCCAGCGGGGGGAGATCCTACAATGAGCAGTTCTTC
CASGGRSYNEQFF
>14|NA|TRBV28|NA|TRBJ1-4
TGTGCCAGCAGAAAAGGGGGGGCGGCTGAAAAACTGTTTTTT
CASRKGGAAEKLFF
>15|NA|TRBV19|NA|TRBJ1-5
TGTGCCAGTAGTATTCGGCAGCTTAGAGATCAGCCCCAGCATTTT
CASSIRQLRDQPQHF
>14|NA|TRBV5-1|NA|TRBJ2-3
TGCGCCAGCAGCTGGGGGTCGAGCACAGATACGCAGTATTTT
CASSWGSSTDTQYF
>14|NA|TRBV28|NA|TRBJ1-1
TGTGCCAGCAGTTTATGGGGGCGACGGACTGAAGCTTTCTTT
CASSLWGRRTEAFF
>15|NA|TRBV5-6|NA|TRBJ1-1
TGTGCCAGCAGCCCCAGACAGGTGGGGAACACTGAAGCTTTCTTT
CASSPRQVGNTEAFF
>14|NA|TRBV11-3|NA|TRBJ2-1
TGTGCCAGCAGCCCTAGTGGGGGCTACAATGAGCAGTTCTTC
CASSPSGGYNEQFF
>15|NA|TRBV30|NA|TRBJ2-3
TGTGCCTGGAGTGTGGCCGGAGATAGCACAGATACGCAGTATTTT
CAWSVAGDSTDTQYF
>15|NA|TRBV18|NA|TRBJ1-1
TGTGCCAGCTCACCAGTACAGGGAGGTCTCACTGAAGCTTTCTTT
CASSPVQGGLTEAFF
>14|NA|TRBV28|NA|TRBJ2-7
TGTGCCAGCAGCCTCCCCCGAGGAACCTACGAGCAGTACTTC
CASSLPRGTYEQYF
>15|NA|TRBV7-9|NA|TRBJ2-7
TGTGCCAGCAGCTTACTTACTAGCCCGAGGATCGAGCAGTACTTC
CASSLLTSPRIEQYF
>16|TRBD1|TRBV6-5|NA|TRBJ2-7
TGTGCCAGCAGTTATGCCGGAGGACAGGGGGCCTACGAGCAGTACTTC
CASSYAGGQGAYEQYF
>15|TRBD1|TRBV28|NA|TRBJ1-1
TGTGCCAGCAGTTTAATGTTGGGACAGGGGGCTGAAGCTTTCTTT
CASSLMLGQGAEAFF
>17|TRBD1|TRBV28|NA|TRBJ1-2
TGTGCCAGCAGTTCCCCAGGGAGGACAGGGGGCGTGAGTGGCTACACCTTC
CASSSPGRTGGVSGYTF
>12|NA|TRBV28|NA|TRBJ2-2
TGTGCCAGCAGTTTGGAGCCCGGGGAGCTGTTTTTT
CASSLEPGELFF
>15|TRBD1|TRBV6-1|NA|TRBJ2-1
TGTGCCAGCGACCCTAGACAGGGGGCTAGCAATGAGCAGTTCTTC
CASDPRQGASNEQFF
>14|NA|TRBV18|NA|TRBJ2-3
TGTGCCAGCTCACCAGGGGATGGGCGAGATACGCAGTATTTT
CASSPGDGRDTQYF
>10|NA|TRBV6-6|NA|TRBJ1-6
TGTGCCAGCGGGGGATCACCCCTCCACTTT
CASGGSPLHF
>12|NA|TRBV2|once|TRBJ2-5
TGTGCCAGCAAAGAAACTCAAGAGACCCAGTACTTC
CASKETQETQYF
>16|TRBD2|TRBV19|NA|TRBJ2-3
TGTGCCAGTAGTCCTGGTAGCGGGAGGGCCACAGATACGCAGTATTTT
CASSPGSGRATDTQYF
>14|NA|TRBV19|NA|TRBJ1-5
TGTGCCAGTAGTGGGGTGAGAGGGGATCAGCCCCAGCATTTT
CASSGVRGDQPQHF
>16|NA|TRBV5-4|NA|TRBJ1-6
TGTGCCAGCAGCTTGGGGTCAGGGGCCCGAAATTCACCCCTCCACTTT
CASSLGSGARNSPLHF
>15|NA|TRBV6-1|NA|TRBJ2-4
TGTGCCAGCAGTGAAAAGCGGCTAGCCAAAAACATTCAGTACTTC
CASSEKRLAKNIQYF
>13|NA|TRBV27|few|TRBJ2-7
TGTGCCAGCAGTTTCCTCGTCTCCTACGAGCAGTACTTC
CASSFLVSYEQYF
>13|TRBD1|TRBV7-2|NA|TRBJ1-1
TGTGCCAGCAGCTCCGACAGGGACACTGAAGCTTTCTTT
CASSSDRDTEAFF
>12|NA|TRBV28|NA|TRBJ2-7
TGTGCCAGCAGTATAAAGGGATACGAGCAGTACTTC
CASSIKGYEQYF
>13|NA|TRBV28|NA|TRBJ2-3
TGTGCCAGCAGTGAACCCCCAGGGGAGGGGCAGTATTTT
CASSEPPGEGQYF
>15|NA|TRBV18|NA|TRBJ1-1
TGTGCCAGCTCACCAGACGGGTCAGTAAACACTGAAGCTTTCTTT
CASSPDGSVNTEAFF
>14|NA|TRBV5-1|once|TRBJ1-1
TGCGCCAGCAGCTTGTTTAAAGGGAACACTGAAGCTTTCTTT
CASSLFKGNTEAFF
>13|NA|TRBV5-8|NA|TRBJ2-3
TGTGCCAGCAGTCCCTTTTCCACAGATACGCAGTATTTT
CASSPFSTDTQYF
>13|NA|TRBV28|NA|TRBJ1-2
TGTGCCAGCAGTTTAACAGACCTCTATGGCTACACCTTC
CASSLTDLYGYTF
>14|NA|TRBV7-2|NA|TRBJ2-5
TGTGCCAGCAGCCTCCGACAGAGGAGAGGGACCCAGTACTTC
CASSLRQRRGTQYF
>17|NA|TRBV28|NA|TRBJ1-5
TGTGCCAGCAATACCCCCTTGGGCCTAAGGGGCAATCAGCCCCAGCATTTT
CASNTPLGLRGNQPQHF
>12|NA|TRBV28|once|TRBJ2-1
TGTGCCAGCGGTCCTGACAGAAATGAGCAGTTCTTC
CASGPDRNEQFF
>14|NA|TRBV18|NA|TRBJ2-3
TGTGCCAGCTCACCTAGTCGGGGCACAGATACGCAGTATTTT
CASSPSRGTDTQYF
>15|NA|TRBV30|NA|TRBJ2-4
TGTGCCTGGAGTTTTGCAGGGTTAGCCAAAAACATTCAGTACTTC
CAWSFAGLAKNIQYF
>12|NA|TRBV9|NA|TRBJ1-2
TGTGCCAGCAACCGGGACACCTATGGCTACACCTTC
CASNRDTYGYTF